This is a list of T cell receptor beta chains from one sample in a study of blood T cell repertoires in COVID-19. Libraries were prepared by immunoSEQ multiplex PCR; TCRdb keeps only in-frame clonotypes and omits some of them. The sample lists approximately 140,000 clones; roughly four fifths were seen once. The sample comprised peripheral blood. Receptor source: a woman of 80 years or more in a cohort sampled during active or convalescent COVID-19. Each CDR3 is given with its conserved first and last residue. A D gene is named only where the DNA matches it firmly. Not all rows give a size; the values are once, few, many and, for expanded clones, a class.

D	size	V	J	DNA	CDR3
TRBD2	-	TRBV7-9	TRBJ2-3	TGTGCCAGCAGCTTAGGGCCTAGCGGGGATGATACGCAGTATTTT	CASSLGPSGDDTQYF
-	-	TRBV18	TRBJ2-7	TGTGCCAGCTCACCTCTGCCGACAGAAAGCCTCTACGAGCAGTACTTC	CASSPLPTESLYEQYF
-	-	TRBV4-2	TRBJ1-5	TGTGCCAGCAGCCAAGAGACCAGGGGAAAGGGCAATCAGCCCCAGCATTTT	CASSQETRGKGNQPQHF
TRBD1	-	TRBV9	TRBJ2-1	TGTGCCAGCAGCGCAACCAGGGGGGAGCAGTTCTTC	CASSATRGEQFF
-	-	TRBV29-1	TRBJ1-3	TGCAGCGTCCAAACGGTGGGAGCTGGAAACACCATATATTTT	CSVQTVGAGNTIYF
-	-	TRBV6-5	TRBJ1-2	TGTGCCAGCAGAATCAGGGGAATCGACTATGGCTACACCTTC	CASRIRGIDYGYTF
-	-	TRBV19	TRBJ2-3	TGTGCCAGTAGTTGGGCGGCACAGGGCGGTGATACGCAGTATTTT	CASSWAAQGGDTQYF
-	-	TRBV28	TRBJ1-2	TGTGCCAGCGCCCGGGGGGGCAACTATGGCTACACCTTC	CASARGGNYGYTF
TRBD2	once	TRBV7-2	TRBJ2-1	TGTGCCAGCAGCCCCTCTAGCGGGGGGGCCTCTTCCCGTGAGCAGTTCTTC	CASSPSSGGASSREQFF
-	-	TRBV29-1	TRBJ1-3	TGCAGCGTTGAAGAGTGGAGTTCTGGAAACACCATATATTTT	CSVEEWSSGNTIYF
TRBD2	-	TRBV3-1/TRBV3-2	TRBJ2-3	TGTGCCAGCAGCCACGGGGGGTACACAGATACGCAGTATTTT	CASSHGGYTDTQYF
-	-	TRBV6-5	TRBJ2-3	TGTGCCAGCAGGACAGCCTCCACAGATACGCAGTATTTT	CASRTASTDTQYF
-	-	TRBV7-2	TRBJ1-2	TGTGCCAGCAGCTTAGTTACGCGCTCTAACTATGGCTACACCTTC	CASSLVTRSNYGYTF